The sequence of this T cell receptor beta chain was determined in a study of blood T cell repertoires in COVID-19. Method: immunoSEQ multiplex PCR; TCRdb's copy keeps in-frame clones and lacks some. The data contain 290,000 or so clones, roughly 80% of them singletons. After removal of 10 bases from V and 4 bases from J, the junction contained 11 bases not matched to a gene. This CDR3 is 15 amino acids long. The germline V gene encodes CDR1 LNHDA and CDR2 SQIVND (reference sequence). The chain joins TRBV19 to TRBJ2-5, with TRBD1 identical over 11 bases. The clonotype originates from a man between 35 and 55 years old who had been exposed to COVID-19. The sequenced material came from PBMCs or T cells enriched from blood (not recorded which). Here the CDR3 reads CATTGTGGFGETQYF. CDR3 sequence (DNA): TGTGCCACAACCGGGACAGGGGGGTTTGGAGAGACCCAGTACTTC.